This T cell receptor (beta chain) was documented in a study of T cell responses to AZD1222 COVID-19 vaccine. There are 13 residues in the CDR3. Germline CDR1 MNHNY, CDR2 SVGAGI (reference sequence). V shed 5 bases and J shed 6 bases, with 14 bases lying between them. Method: immunoSEQ multiplex PCR; TCRdb's copy keeps in-frame clones and lacks some. The data hold some 110,000 clones, with around 91% observed a single time. The sequenced sample was peripheral blood, obtained 28 days after the second AZD1222 dose. This sequence joins TRBV6-6 and TRBJ2-7; the D is unclear. The TCR sequence derives from an adult who received the AZD1222 COVID-19 vaccine. The CDR3 here is CASSPDGLGEQYF. CDR3 nucleotides: TGTGCCAGCAGTCCGGACGGGCTGGGCGAGCAGTACTTC.